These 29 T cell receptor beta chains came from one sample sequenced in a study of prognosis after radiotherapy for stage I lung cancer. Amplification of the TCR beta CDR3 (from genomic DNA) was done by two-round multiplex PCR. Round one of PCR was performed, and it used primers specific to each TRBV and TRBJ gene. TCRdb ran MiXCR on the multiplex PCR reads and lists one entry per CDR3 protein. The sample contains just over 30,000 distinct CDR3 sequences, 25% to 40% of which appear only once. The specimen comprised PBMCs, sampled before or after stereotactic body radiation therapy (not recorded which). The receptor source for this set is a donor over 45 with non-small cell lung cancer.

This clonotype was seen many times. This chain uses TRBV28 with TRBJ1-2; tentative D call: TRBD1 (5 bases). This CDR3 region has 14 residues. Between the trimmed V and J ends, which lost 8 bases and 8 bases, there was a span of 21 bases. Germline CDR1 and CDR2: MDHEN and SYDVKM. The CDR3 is CASGTEPRGEGYTF. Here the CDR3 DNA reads TGTGCCAGCGGCACGGAGCCGCGGGGGGAGGGCTACACCTTC.

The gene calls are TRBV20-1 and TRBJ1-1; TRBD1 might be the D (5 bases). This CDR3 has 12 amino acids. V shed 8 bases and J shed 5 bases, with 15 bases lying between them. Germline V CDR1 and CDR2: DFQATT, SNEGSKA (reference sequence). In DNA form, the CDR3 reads TGCAGTTTGGCAGGGTCAGGGACTGAAGCTTTCTTT. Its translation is CSLAGSGTEAFF.

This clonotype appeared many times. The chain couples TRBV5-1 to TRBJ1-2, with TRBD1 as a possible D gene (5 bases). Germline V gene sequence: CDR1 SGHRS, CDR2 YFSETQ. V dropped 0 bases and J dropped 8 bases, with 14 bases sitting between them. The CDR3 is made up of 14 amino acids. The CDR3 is CASSLGTGQRGYTF. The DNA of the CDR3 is TGCGCCAGCAGCTTGGGCACAGGCCAGAGGGGCTACACCTTC.

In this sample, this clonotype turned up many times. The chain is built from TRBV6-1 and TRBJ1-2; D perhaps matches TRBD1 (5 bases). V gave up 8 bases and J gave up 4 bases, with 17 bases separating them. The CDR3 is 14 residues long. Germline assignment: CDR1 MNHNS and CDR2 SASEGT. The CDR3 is CASGGSGNPYGYTF. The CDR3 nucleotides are TGTGCCAGCGGGGGTTCCGGGAACCCCTATGGCTACACCTTC.

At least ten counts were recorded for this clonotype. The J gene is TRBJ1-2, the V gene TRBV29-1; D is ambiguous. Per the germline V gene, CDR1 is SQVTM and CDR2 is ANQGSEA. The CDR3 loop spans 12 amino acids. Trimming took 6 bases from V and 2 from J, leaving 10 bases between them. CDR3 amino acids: CSVDRHNYGYTF. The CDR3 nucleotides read TGCAGCGTGGACCGACACAACTATGGCTACACCTTC.

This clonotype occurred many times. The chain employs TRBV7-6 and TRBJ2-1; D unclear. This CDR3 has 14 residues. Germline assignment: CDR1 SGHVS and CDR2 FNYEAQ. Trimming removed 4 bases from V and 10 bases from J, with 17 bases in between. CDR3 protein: CASSSRSSVTEQFF. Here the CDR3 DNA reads TGTGCCAGCAGCTCCAGGTCGAGTGTGACAGAGCAGTTCTTC.

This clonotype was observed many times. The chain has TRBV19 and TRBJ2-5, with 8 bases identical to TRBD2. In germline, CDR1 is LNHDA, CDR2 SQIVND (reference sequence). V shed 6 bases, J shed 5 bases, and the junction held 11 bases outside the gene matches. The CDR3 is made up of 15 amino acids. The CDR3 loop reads CASRREAGVIETQYF. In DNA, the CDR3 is TGTGCCAGTAGGCGAGAAGCGGGAGTGATCGAGACCCAGTACTTC.

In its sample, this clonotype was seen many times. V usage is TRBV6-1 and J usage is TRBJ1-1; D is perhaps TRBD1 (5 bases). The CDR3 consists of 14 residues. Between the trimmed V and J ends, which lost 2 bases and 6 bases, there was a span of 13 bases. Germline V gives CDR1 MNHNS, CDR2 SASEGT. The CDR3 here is CASSEHRDGAEAFF. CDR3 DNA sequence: TGTGCCAGCAGTGAACACCGGGACGGGGCTGAAGCTTTCTTT.

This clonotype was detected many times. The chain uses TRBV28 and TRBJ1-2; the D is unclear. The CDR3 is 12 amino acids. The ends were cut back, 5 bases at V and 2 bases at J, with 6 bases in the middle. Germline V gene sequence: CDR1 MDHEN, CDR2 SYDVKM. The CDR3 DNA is TGTGCCAGCAGTATTAACAACTATGGCTACACCTTC. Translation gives CASSINNYGYTF.

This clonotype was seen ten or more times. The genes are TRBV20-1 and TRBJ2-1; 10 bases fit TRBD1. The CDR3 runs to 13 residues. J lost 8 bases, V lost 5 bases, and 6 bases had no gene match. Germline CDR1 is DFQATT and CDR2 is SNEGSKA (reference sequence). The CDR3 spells CSAPRDRGDEQFF. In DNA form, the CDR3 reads TGCAGTGCTCCCCGGGACAGGGGCGATGAGCAGTTCTTC.

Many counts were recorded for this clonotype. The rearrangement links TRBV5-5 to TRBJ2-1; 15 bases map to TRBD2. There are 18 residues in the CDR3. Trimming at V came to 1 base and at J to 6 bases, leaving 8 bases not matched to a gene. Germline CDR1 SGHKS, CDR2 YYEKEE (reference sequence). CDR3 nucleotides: TGTGCCAGCAGCTTGTTCACGCCGGGACTAGCGGGAGGCAATGAGCAGTTCTTC. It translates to CASSLFTPGLAGGNEQFF.

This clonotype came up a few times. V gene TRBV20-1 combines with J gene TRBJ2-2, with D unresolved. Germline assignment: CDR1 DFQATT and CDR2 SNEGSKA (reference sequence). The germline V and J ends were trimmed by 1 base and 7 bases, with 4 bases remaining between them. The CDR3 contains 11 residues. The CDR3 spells CSARGLGELFF. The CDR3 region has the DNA TGCAGTGCTAGAGGCCTCGGGGAGCTGTTTTTT.

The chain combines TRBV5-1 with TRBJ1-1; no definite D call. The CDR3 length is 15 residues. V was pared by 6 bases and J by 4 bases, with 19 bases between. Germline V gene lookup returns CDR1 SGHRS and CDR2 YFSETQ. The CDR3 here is CASIPAGWGATEAFF. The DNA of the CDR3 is TGCGCCAGCATCCCGGCCGGGTGGGGTGCCACTGAAGCTTTCTTT. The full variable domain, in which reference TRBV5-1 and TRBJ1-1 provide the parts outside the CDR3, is KAGVTQTPRYLIKTRGQQVTLSCSPISGHRSVSWYQQTPGQGLQFLFEYFSETQRNKGNFPGRFSGRQFSNSRSEMNVSTLELGDSALYLCASIPAGWGATEAFFGQGTRLTVV.

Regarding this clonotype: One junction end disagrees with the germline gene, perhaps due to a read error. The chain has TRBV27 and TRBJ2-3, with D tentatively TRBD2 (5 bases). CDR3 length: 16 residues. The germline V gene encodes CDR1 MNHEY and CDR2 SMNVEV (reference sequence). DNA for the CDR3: TGTTCCAGCACCCCGCCTGATTGCCCGGGGACAGATACGCAGTATTTT. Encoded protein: CSSTPPDCPGTDTQYF.

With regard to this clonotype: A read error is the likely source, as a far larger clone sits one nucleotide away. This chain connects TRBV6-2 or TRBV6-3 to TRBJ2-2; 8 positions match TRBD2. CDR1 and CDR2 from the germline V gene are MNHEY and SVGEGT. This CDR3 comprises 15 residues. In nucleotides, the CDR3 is TGTGCCAGCAGTTACACGGGAGGGGACACCTGGGAGCTGTTTTTT. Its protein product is CASSYTGGDTWELFF.

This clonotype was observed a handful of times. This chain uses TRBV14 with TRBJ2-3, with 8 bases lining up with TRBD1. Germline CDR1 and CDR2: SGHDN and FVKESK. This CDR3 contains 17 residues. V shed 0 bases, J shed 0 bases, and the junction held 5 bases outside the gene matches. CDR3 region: CASSQDAGGSSTDTQYF. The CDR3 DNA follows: TGTGCCAGCAGCCAAGATGCAGGGGGCTCTAGCACAGATACGCAGTATTTT.

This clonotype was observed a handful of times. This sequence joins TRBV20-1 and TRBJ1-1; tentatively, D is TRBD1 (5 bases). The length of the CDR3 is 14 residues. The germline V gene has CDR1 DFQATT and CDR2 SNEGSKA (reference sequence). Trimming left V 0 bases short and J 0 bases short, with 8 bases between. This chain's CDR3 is CSARDPTVNTEAFF. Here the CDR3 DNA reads TGCAGTGCTAGAGACCCGACAGTGAACACTGAAGCTTTCTTT.

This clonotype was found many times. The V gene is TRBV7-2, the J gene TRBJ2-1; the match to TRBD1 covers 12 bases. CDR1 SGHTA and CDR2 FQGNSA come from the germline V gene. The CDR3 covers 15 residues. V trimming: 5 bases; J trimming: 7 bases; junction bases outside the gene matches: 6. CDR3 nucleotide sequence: TGTGCCAGCAGCCGGGACAGGGGGCTTTATAATGAGCAGTTCTTC. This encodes CASSRDRGLYNEQFF.

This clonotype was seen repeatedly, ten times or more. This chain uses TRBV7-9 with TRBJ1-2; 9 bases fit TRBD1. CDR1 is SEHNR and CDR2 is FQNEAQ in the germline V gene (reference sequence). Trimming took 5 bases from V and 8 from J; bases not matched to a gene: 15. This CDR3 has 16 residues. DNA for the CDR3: TGTGCCAGCAGCCCGTGGACAGGGGCGCCCGGTAAGGGCTACACCTTC. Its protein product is CASSPWTGAPGKGYTF. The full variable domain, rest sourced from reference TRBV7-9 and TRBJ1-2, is DTGVSQNPRHKITKRGQNVTFRCDPISEHNRLYWYRQTLGQGPEFLTYFQNEAQLEKSRLLSDRFSAERPKGSFSTLEIQRTEQGDSAMYLCASSPWTGAPGKGYTFGSGTRLTVV.

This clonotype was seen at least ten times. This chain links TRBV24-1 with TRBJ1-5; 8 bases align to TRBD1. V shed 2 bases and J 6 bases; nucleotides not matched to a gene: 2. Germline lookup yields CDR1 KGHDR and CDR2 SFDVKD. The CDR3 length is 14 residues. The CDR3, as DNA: TGTGCCACCAGTGATTCAGGGGGCGGTCAGCCCCAGCATTTT. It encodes CATSDSGGGQPQHF.

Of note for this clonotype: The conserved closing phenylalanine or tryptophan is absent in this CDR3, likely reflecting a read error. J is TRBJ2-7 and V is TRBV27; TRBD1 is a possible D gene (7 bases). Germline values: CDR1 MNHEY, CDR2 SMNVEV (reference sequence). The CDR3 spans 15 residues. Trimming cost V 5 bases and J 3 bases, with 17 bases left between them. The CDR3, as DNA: TGTGCCAGCAGTCCCCAGGGGGGTTGGGGCTACGAGCAGTACCTC. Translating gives CASSPQGGWGYEQYL.

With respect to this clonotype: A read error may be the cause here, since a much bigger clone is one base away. CDR3 residues: CASSEEGAVGPQETQYF. In DNA form, the CDR3 reads TGTGCCAGCAGTGAAGAAGGAGCGGTAGGGCCCCAAGAGACCCAGTACTTC. The chain recombines TRBV2 with TRBJ2-5, with a tentative D call TRBD2 (5 bases). The CDR3 has 17 amino acids. From germline, CDR1 is SNHLY and CDR2 FYNNEI. Trimming took 1 base from V and 1 from J, leaving 16 bases between them.

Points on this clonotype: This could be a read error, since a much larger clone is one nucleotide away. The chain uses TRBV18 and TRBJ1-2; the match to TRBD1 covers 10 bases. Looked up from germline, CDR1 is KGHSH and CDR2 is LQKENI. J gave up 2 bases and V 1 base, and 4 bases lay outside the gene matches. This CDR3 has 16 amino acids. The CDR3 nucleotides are TGTGCCAGCTCACCACTAGGGACAGGGGTCAACTATGGCTACACCTTC. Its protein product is CASSPLGTGVNYGYTF.

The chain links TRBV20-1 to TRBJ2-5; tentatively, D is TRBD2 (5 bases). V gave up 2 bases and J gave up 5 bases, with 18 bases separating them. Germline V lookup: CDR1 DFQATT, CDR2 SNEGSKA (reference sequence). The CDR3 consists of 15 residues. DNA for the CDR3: TGCAGTGCTAGACCCCGGCTAGCACTAAGGGAGACCCAGTACTTC. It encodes CSARPRLALRETQYF.

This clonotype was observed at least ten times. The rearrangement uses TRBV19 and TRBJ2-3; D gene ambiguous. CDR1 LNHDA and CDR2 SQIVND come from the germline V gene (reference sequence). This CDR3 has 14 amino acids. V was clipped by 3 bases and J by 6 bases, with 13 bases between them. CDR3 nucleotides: TGTGCCAGTAGTATCCGGGCCCCTTCGGATACGCAGTATTTT. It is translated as CASSIRAPSDTQYF.

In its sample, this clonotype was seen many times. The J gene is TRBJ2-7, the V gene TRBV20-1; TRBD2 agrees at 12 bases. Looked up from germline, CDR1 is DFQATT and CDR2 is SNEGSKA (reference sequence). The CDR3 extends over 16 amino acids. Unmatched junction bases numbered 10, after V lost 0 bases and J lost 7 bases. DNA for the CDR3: TGCAGTGCTAGAGATAGGCTAGCGGGAGGGCTTGGTGAGCAGTACTTC. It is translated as CSARDRLAGGLGEQYF.

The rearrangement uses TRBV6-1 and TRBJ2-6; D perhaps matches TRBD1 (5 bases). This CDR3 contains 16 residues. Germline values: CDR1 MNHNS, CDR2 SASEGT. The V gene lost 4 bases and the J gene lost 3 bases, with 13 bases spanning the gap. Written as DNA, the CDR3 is TGTGCCAGCAGTGTGGGGCAGATCTATGGGGCCAACGTCCTGACTTTC. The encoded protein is CASSVGQIYGANVLTF.

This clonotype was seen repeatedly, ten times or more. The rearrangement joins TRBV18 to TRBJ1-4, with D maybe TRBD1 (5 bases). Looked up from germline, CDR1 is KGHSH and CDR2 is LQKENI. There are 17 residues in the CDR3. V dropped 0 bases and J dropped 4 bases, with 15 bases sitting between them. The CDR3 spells CASSPPTAGRGNEKLFF. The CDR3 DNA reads TGTGCCAGCTCACCACCGACCGCAGGGCGGGGTAATGAAAAACTGTTTTTT.

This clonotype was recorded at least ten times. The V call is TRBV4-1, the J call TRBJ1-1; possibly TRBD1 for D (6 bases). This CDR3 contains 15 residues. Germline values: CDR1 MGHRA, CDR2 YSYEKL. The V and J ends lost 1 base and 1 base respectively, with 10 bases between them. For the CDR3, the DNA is TGCGCCAGCAGCCAAGCCCCACAGGGGAACACTGAAGCTTTCTTT. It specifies CASSQAPQGNTEAFF.